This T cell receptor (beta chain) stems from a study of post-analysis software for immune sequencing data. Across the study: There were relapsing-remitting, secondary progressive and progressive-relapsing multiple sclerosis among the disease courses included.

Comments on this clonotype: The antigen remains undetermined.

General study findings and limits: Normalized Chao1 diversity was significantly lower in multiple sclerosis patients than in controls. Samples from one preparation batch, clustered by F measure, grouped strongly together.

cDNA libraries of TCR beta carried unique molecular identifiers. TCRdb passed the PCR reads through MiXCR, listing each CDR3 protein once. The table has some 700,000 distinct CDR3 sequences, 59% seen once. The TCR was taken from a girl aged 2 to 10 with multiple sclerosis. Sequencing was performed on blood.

CDR3 sequence reads: CASSLASGGNEQYF. The CDR3 DNA reads TGCGCCAGCAGCTTGGCCTCTGGGGGCAATGAGCAGTACTTC. The chain is built from TRBV5-1 and TRBJ2-5; D might be TRBD1 (6 bases). The germline gives CDR1 SGHRS, CDR2 YFSETQ. This CDR3 spans 14 amino acids. Trimming took off 0 bases at V and 11 bases at J, with 17 bases between the two ends.